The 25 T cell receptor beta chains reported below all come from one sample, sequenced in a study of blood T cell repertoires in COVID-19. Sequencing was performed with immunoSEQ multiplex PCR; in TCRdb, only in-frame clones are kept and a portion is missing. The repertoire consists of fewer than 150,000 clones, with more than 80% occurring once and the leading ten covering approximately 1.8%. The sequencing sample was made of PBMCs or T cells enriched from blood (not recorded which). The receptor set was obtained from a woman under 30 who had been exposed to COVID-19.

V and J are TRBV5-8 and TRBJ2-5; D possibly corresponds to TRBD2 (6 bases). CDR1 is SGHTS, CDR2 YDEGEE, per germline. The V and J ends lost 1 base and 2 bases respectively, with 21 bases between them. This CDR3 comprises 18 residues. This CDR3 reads CASSLSTPRRVSQETQYF. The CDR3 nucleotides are TGTGCCAGCAGCTTGTCTACCCCAAGGAGGGTCTCTCAAGAGACCCAGTACTTC.

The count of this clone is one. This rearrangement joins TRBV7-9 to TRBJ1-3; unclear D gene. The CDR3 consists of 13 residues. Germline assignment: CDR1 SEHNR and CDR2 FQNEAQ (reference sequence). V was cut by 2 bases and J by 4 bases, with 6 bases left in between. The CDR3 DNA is TGTGCCAGCAGCTTATCTCAGGGAAACACCATATATTTT. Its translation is CASSLSQGNTIYF. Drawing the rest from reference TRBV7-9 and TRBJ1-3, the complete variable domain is DTGVSQNPRHKITKRGQNVTFRCDPISEHNRLYWYRQTLGQGPEFLTYFQNEAQLEKSRLLSDRFSAERPKGSFSTLEIQRTEQGDSAMYLCASSLSQGNTIYFGEGSWLTVV.

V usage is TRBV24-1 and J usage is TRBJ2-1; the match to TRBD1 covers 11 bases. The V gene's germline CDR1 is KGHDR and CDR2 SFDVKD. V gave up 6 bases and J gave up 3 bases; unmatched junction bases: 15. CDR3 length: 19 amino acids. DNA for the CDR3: TGTGCCACCAGTCCCTCCCCTCAGGCAGGGACAGGGGGCTACAATGAGCAGTTCTTC. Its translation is CATSPSPQAGTGGYNEQFF.

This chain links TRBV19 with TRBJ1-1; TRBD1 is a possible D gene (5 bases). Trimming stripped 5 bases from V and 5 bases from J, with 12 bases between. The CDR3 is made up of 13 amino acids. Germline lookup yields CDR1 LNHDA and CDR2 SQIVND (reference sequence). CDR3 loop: CASSLQGWTEAFF. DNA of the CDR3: TGTGCCAGTAGTCTGCAGGGATGGACTGAAGCTTTCTTT.

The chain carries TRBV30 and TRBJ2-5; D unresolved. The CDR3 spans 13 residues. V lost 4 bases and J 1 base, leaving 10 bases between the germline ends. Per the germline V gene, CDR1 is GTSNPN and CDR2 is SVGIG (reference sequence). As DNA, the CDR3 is TGTGCCTGGATCTCTGTACTCCAAGAGACCCAGTACTTC. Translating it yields CAWISVLQETQYF. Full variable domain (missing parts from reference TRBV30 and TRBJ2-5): SQTIHQWPATLVQPVGSPLSLECTVEGTSNPNLYWYRQAAGRGLQLLFYSVGIGQISSEVPQNLSASRPQDRQFILSSKKLLLSDSGFYLCAWISVLQETQYFGPGTRLLVL.

CDR3 sequence: CASSETSGSSYTQYF. CDR3 bases: TGTGCCAGCAGTGAAACTAGCGGGAGCTCATATACGCAGTATTTT. This chain links TRBV6-4 with TRBJ2-3; 11 positions match TRBD2. Germline V CDR1 and CDR2: MRHNA, SNTAGT. The CDR3 sequence is 15 residues long. V trimming: 3 bases; J trimming: 7 bases; junction bases outside the gene matches: 6.

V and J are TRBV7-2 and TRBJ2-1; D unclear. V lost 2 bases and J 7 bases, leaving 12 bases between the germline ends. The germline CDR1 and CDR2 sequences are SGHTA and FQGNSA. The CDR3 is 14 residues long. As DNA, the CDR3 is TGTGCCAGCAGCTTAAGTCTACTATCGAATGAGCAGTTCTTC. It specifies CASSLSLLSNEQFF.

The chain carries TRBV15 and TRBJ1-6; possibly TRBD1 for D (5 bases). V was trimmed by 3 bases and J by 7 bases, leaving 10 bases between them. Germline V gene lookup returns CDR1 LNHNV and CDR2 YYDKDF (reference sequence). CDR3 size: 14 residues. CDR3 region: CATSRDITNSPLHF. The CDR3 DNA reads TGTGCCACCAGCAGGGACATCACCAATTCACCCCTCCACTTT.

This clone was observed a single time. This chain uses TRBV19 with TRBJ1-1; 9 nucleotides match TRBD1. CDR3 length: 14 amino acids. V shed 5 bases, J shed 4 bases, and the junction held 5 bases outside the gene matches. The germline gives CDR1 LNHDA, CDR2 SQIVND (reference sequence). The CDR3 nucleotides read TGTGCCAGTAGTGGGACAGGGAGGGTCACTGAAGCTTTCTTT. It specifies CASSGTGRVTEAFF.

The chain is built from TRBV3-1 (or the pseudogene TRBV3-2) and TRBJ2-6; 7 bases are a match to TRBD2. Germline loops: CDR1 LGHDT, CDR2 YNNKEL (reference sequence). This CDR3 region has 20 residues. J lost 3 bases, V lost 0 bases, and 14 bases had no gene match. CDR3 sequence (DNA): TGTGCCAGCAGCCAAGAATTTCCTAGCGGCGAGAGGTATGGGGCCAACGTCCTGACTTTC. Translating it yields CASSQEFPSGERYGANVLTF.

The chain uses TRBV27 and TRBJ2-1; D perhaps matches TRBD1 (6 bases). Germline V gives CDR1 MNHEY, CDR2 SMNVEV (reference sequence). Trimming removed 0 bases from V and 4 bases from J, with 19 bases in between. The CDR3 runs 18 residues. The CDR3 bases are TGTGCCAGCAGTTTATCTAGGCCAGGGGAAACCCTGTACAATGAGCAGTTCTTC. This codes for CASSLSRPGETLYNEQFF.

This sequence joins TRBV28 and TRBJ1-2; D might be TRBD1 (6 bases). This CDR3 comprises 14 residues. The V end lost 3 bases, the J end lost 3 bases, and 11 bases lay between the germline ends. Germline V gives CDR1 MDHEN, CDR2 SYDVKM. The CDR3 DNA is TGTGCCAGCAGTTTCAGGGGACGGTACTATGGCTACACCTTC. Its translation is CASSFRGRYYGYTF.

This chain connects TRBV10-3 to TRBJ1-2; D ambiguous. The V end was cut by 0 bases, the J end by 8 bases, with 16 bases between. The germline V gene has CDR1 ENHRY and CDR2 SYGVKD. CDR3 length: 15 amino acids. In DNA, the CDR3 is TGTGCCATCAGTGAGTCGGCGGGCAAACGCATAGGCTACACCTTC. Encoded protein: CAISESAGKRIGYTF.

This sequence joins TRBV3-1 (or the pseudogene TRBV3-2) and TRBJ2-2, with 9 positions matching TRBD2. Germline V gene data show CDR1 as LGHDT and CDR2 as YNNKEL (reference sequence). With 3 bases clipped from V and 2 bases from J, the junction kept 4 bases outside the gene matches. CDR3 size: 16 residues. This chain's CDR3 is CASSHIAGANTGELFF. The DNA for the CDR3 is TGTGCCAGCAGCCACATAGCGGGAGCTAACACCGGGGAGCTGTTTTTT.

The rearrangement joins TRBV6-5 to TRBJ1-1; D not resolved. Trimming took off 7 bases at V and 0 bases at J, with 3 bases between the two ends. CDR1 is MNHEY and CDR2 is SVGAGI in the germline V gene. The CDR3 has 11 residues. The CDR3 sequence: CASTLNTEAFF. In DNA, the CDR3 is TGTGCCAGCACATTGAACACTGAAGCTTTCTTT.

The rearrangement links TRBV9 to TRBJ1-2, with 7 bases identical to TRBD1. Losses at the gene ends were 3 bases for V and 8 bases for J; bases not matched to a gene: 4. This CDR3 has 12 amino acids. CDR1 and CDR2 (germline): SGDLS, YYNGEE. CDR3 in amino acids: CASSGQGSGYTF. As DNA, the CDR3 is TGTGCCAGCAGCGGACAGGGCAGCGGCTACACCTTC.

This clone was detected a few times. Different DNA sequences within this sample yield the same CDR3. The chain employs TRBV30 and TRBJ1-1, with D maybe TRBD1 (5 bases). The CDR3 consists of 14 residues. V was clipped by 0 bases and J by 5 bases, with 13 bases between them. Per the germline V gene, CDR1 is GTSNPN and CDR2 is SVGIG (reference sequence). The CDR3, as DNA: TGTGCCTGGAGTGTGGGCGGGACGGGGACTGAAGCTTTCTTT. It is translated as CAWSVGGTGTEAFF.

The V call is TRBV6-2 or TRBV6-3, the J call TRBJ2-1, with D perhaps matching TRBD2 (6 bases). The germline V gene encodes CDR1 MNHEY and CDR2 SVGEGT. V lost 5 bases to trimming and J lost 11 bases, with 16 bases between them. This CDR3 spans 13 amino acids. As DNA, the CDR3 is TGTGCCAGCAGTCACGGGACTGTTCTGAAGCAGTTCTTC. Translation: CASSHGTVLKQFF.

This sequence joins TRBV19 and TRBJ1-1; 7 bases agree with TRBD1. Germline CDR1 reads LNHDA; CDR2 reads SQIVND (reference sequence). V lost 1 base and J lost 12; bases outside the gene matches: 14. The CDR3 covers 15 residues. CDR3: CASSIVPLLGGETFF. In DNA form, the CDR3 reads TGTGCCAGTAGTATAGTCCCCTTGTTAGGGGGCGAAACTTTCTTT.

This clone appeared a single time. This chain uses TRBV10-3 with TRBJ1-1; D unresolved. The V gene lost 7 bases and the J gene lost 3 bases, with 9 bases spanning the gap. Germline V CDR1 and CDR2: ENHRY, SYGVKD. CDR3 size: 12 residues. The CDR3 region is CAIKNMDTEAFF. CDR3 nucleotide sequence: TGTGCCATCAAGAACATGGACACTGAAGCTTTCTTT.

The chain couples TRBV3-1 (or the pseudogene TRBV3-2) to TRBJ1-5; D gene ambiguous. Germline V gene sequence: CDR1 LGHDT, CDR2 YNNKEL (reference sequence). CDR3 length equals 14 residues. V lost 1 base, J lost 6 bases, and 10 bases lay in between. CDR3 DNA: TGTGCCAGCAGCCAAGGTTCAGGTTTTCAGCCCCAGCATTTT. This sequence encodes CASSQGSGFQPQHF.

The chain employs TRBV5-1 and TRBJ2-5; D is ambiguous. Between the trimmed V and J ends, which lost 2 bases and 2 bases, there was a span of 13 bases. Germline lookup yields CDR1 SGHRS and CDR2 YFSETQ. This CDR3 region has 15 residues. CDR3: CASSLSPRFQETQYF. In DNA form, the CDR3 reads TGCGCCAGCAGCTTATCCCCCAGATTTCAAGAGACCCAGTACTTC.

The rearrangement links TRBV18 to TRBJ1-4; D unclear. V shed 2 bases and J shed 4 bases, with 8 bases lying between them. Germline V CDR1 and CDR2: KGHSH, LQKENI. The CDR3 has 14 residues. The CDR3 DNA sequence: TGTGCCAGCTCACCAGCGGGTCTTAATGAAAAACTGTTTTTT. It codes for CASSPAGLNEKLFF.

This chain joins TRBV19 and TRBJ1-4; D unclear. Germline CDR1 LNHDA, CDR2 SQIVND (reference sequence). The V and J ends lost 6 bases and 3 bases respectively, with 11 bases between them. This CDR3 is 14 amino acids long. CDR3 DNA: TGTGCCAGTAGCCTAGCCGGTGCTAATGAAAAACTGTTTTTT. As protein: CASSLAGANEKLFF.

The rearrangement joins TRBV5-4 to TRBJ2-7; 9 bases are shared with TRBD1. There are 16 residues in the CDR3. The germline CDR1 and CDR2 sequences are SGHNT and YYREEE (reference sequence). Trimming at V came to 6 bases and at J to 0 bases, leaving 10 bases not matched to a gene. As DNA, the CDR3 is TGTGCCAGCACCCTCCGGGACAGGGCAATCTCCTACGAGCAGTACTTC. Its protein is CASTLRDRAISYEQYF.